This T cell receptor beta chain was retrieved from a study of cytomegalovirus exposure and HLA in healthy donors. The study, taken as a whole, reports: Data from an earlier analysis indicated that most TCR beta V segments were productive either about 87% or about 30% of the time.

This clone came up a few times. Its antigen is undetermined. The CDR3 contains 13 residues. Germline V gives CDR1 SQVTM, CDR2 ANQGSEA. Trimming stripped 7 bases from V and 0 bases from J, with 12 bases between. 60 Vbeta and 13 Jbeta primers were used in PCR. The assay was immunoSEQ multiplex PCR, and TCRdb's table has in-frame clones only and misses some. The sample carries roughly 110,000 clones, roughly 72% recorded once. The sequenced sample consisted of PBMCs. The TCR comes from a man aged 30 to 45 in good health and CMV-seronegative. J is TRBJ1-1 and V is TRBV29-1; no firm D call. CDR3 protein: CSAILQLNTEAFF. The DNA for the CDR3 is TGCAGCGCCATCTTACAGCTGAACACTGAAGCTTTCTTT.